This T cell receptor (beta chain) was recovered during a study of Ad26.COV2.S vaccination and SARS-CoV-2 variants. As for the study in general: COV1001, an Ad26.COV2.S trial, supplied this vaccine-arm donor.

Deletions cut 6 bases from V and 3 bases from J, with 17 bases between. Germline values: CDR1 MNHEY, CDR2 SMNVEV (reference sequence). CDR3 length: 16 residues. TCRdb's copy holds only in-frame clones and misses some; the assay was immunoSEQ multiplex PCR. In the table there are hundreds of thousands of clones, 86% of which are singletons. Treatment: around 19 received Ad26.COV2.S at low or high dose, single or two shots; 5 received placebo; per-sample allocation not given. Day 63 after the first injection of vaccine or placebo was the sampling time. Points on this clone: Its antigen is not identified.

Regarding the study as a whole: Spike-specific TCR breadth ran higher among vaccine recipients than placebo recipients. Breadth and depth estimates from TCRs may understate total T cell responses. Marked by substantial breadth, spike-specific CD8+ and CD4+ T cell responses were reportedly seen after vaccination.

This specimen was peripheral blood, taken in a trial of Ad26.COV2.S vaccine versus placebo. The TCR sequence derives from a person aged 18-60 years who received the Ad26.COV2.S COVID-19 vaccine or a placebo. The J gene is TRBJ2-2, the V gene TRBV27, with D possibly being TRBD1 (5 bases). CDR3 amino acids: CASRPLGRQDTGELFF. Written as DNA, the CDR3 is TGTGCCAGCAGACCCCTGGGGCGGCAGGACACCGGGGAGCTGTTTTTT.